One sample yielded the 5 T cell receptor beta chains listed below, sequenced in a study of blood T cells in healthy people across ages. A J-beta primer mix and a sample-barcoded 5' primer were used in a second PCR of about 7 to 12 cycles. TCRdb reprocessed the 5' RACE reads with MiXCR, giving one entry per CDR3 protein. The profile shows 1.2 million to 1.5 million distinct CDR3 sequences, approximately 42% of them singletons. Sequenced input: blood. These TCRs come from a woman in her late teens or twenties in good health.

This clonotype has only a few counts. The chain joins TRBV4-1 to TRBJ2-6, with D possibly matching TRBD2 (6 bases). This CDR3 region has 16 residues. Trimming took 5 bases from V and 3 from J, leaving 14 bases between them. Germline V lookup: CDR1 MGHRA, CDR2 YSYEKL. CDR3 region: CASSAGLAFGANVLTF. As DNA, the CDR3 is TGCGCCAGCAGCGCAGGGCTAGCGTTTGGGGCCAACGTCCTGACTTTC.

V and J are TRBV20-1 and TRBJ2-5, with 7 bases lining up with TRBD1. This CDR3 region has 14 residues. Germline-derived CDR1 and CDR2 are DFQATT and SNEGSKA (reference sequence). V lost 2 bases, J lost 4 bases, and 7 bases stayed unmatched. The CDR3 loop reads CSARTGQVGETQYF. CDR3 sequence (DNA): TGCAGTGCTAGAACCGGACAGGTGGGAGAGACCCAGTACTTC.

This rearrangement joins TRBV4-2 to TRBJ1-2; D is unresolved. This CDR3 has 12 residues. Germline CDR1 is LGHNA and CDR2 is YNFKEQ. Trimming left V 7 bases short and J 7 bases short, with 13 bases between. In nucleotides, the CDR3 is TGTGCCAGCACTGACCTTAATTTTGGCTACACCTTC. Its protein is CASTDLNFGYTF.

This clonotype was seen many times. The chain uses TRBV11-2 and TRBJ1-2, with TRBD1 matching over 11 bases. The ends lost 1 base at V and 7 bases at J; junction bases unmatched: 2. Per germline, CDR1 SGHAT and CDR2 FQNNGV. The CDR3 is made up of 14 amino acids. The chain's CDR3 is CASSLAGTGGGYTF. In DNA, the CDR3 is TGTGCCAGCAGCTTAGCCGGGACAGGGGGTGGCTACACCTTC. Full variable domain (remainder filled in from reference TRBV11-2 and TRBJ1-2): EAGVAQSPRYKIIEKRQSVAFWCNPISGHATLYWYQQILGQGPKLLIQFQNNGVVDDSQLPKDRFSAERLKGVDSTLKIQPAKLEDSAVYLCASSLAGTGGGYTFGSGTRLTVV.

This clonotype has only a few counts. This rearrangement joins TRBV5-1 to TRBJ2-3, with 11 bases aligning to TRBD2. Germline CDR1 and CDR2: SGHRS and YFSETQ. CDR3 length: 16 amino acids. The V and J ends lost 0 bases and 8 bases, in that order; junction bases with no gene match: 8. CDR3 region: CASSLGLAGIGGTQYF. Here the CDR3 DNA reads TGCGCCAGCAGCTTGGGACTAGCGGGAATCGGGGGTACGCAGTATTTT.